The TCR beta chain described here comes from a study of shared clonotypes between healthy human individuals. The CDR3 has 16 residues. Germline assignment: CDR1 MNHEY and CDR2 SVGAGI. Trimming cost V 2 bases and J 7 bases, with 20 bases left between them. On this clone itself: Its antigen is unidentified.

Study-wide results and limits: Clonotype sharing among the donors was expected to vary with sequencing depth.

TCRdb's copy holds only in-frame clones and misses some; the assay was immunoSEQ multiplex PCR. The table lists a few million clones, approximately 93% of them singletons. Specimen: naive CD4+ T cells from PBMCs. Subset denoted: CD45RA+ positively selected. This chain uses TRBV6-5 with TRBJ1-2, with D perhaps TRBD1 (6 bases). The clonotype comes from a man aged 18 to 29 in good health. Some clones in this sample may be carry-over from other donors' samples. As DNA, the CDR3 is TGTGCCAGCAGTTACCTCCGGGCAGGGGAGGTTAGTGGCTACACCTTC. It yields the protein CASSYLRAGEVSGYTF.